These 21 T cell receptor beta chains share one sample of origin, sequenced in a study of T cell clones after liver transplantation. Produced via immunoSEQ multiplex PCR; TCRdb's table is partial and in-frame only. The data contain around 43,000 clones, 85% to 90% of them seen just once; the ten biggest clones take up 2% to 3%. Source: CD4+ T cells from blood, taken 24 months after liver transplant. The receptors originated from a human patient who received a liver transplant. The graft donor may have contributed some T cells.

The chain employs TRBV6-5 and TRBJ2-3; D gene uncertain. The germline V gene encodes CDR1 MNHEY and CDR2 SVGAGI. CDR3 size: 13 residues. V dropped 8 bases and J dropped 1 base, with 10 bases sitting between them. CDR3 coding DNA: TGTGCCAGCCGAATTCCTGGCACAGATACGCAGTATTTT. Translating it yields CASRIPGTDTQYF.

The chain links TRBV29-1 to TRBJ2-1, with D perhaps TRBD1 (6 bases). This CDR3 has 12 amino acids. CDR1 SQVTM and CDR2 ANQGSEA come from the germline V gene. V lost 5 bases and J lost 6, with 11 bases in between. The CDR3 spells CSVRAGANEQFF. In nucleotides, the CDR3 is TGCAGCGTTAGGGCAGGGGCCAATGAGCAGTTCTTC.

This rearrangement joins TRBV28 to TRBJ2-5; D possibly corresponds to TRBD1 (6 bases). This CDR3 comprises 18 residues. V was shortened by 0 bases and J by 6 bases, with 23 bases between the two germline ends. The germline CDR1 and CDR2 sequences are MDHEN and SYDVKM. The CDR3 region has the DNA TGTGCCAGCAGTTTATGGTCCCGAAAAAGGGGGTCCTTGAAGACCCAGTACTTC. Its translation is CASSLWSRKRGSLKTQYF.

In DNA, the CDR3 is TGTGCCAGTAGTTCCAGGGTGACTAACACTGAAGCTTTCTTT. Residues: CASSSRVTNTEAFF. This chain links TRBV19 with TRBJ1-1, with a weak D call TRBD1 (5 bases). Trimming cost V 5 bases and J 2 bases, with 12 bases left between them. The germline gives CDR1 LNHDA, CDR2 SQIVND (reference sequence). CDR3 length: 14 amino acids. Looking up the rest from reference TRBV19 and TRBJ1-1 gives the full variable domain: DGGITQSPKYLFRKEGQNVTLSCEQNLNHDAMYWYRQDPGQGLRLIYYSQIVNDFQKGDIAEGYSVSREKKESFPLTVTSAQKNPTAFYLCASSSRVTNTEAFFGQGTRLTVV.

V gene TRBV5-6 combines with J gene TRBJ1-1; D is perhaps TRBD1 (6 bases). Germline V CDR1 and CDR2: SGHDT, YYEEEE. The V end lost 1 base, the J end lost 3 bases, and 10 bases lay between the germline ends. This CDR3 has 14 residues. CDR3 in DNA: TGTGCCAGCAGCTTGATCAGGGGTGACACTGAAGCTTTCTTT. It encodes CASSLIRGDTEAFF.

This CDR3 is CASSPPGRSNYGYTF. Written as DNA, the CDR3 is TGTGCCAGCAGTCCACCGGGCCGATCTAACTATGGCTACACCTTC. The rearrangement joins TRBV7-9 to TRBJ1-2; D gene ambiguous. This CDR3 spans 15 amino acids. Germline-derived CDR1 and CDR2 are SEHNR and FQNEAQ (reference sequence). V lost 6 bases to trimming and J lost 0 bases, with 14 bases between them.

This chain links TRBV5-1 with TRBJ1-1, with D tentatively TRBD1 (6 bases). CDR3 size: 14 residues. Germline CDR1 and CDR2: SGHRS and YFSETQ. Trimming shortened V by 6 bases and J by 1 base, and 13 bases separated the two germline ends. The DNA for the CDR3 is TGCGCCAGCACCGCGGGGGCGGGGAACACTGAAGCTTTCTTT. Translation: CASTAGAGNTEAFF.

Only a few counts were recorded for this clone. The chain joins TRBV5-8 to TRBJ1-1; D is ambiguous. Trimming pared 0 bases from V and 0 bases from J, leaving 12 bases between. This CDR3 has 16 amino acids. Germline V gene sequence: CDR1 SGHTS, CDR2 YDEGEE. The CDR3, as DNA: TGTGCCAGCAGCTTGGGTTTCAGGTTTCTGAACACTGAAGCTTTCTTT. Protein sequence: CASSLGFRFLNTEAFF.

The CDR3 DNA sequence: TGCGCCAGCAGCTTGGGTTCTGTGGGAGGCACCGGGGAGCTGTTTTTT. Residues: CASSLGSVGGTGELFF. The chain uses TRBV5-1 and TRBJ2-2, with D possibly being TRBD2 (6 bases). This CDR3 region has 16 residues. Germline V lookup: CDR1 SGHRS, CDR2 YFSETQ. Trimming stripped 0 bases from V and 4 bases from J, with 13 bases between. The whole variable domain, filled in from reference TRBV5-1 and TRBJ2-2, reads KAGVTQTPRYLIKTRGQQVTLSCSPISGHRSVSWYQQTPGQGLQFLFEYFSETQRNKGNFPGRFSGRQFSNSRSEMNVSTLELGDSALYLCASSLGSVGGTGELFFGEGSRLTVL.

CDR3 sequence: CASSLSGANVLTF. DNA of the CDR3: TGTGCCAGCAGTTTGTCTGGGGCCAACGTCCTGACTTTC. This sequence joins TRBV27 and TRBJ2-6, with unresolved D. Trimming shortened V by 3 bases and J by 1 base, and 1 base separated the two germline ends. The CDR3 is made up of 13 amino acids. CDR1 is MNHEY and CDR2 is SMNVEV in the germline V gene (reference sequence).

The chain recombines TRBV18 with TRBJ1-1, with D perhaps TRBD1 (6 bases). The CDR3 is 14 residues long. The germline V gene encodes CDR1 KGHSH and CDR2 LQKENI. Trimming shortened V by 3 bases and J by 0 bases, and 8 bases separated the two germline ends. The CDR3 is CASSPSGVNTEAFF. The CDR3 DNA follows: TGTGCCAGCTCACCGTCAGGGGTGAACACTGAAGCTTTCTTT.

The chain links TRBV15 to TRBJ1-4, with D tentatively TRBD1 (6 bases). Trimming pared 0 bases from V and 7 bases from J, leaving 9 bases between. Germline V gene data show CDR1 as LNHNV and CDR2 as YYDKDF (reference sequence). The CDR3 is 14 residues long. In nucleotides, the CDR3 is TGTGCCACCAGCAGAGAACAGGGTCGTGAAAAACTGTTTTTT. Its protein is CATSREQGREKLFF.

The V gene is TRBV6-6, the J gene TRBJ2-7; TRBD2 matches 10 bases. The CDR3 is 15 amino acids. With 5 bases clipped from V and 6 bases from J, the junction kept 10 bases outside the gene matches. CDR1 is MNHNY and CDR2 is SVGAGI in the germline V gene (reference sequence). CDR3 sequence: CASSRPSSGSPEQYF. The CDR3 DNA reads TGTGCCAGCAGTCGACCTTCTAGCGGGAGTCCCGAGCAGTACTTC.

The V and J genes are TRBV29-1 and TRBJ2-7; D is possibly TRBD1 (6 bases). Trimming removed 6 bases at V and 6 bases at J, with 18 bases between. The CDR3 extends over 13 amino acids. Germline V gives CDR1 SQVTM, CDR2 ANQGSEA. The CDR3 sequence is CSVGWVAGAEQYF. The DNA for the CDR3 is TGCAGCGTGGGTTGGGTGGCAGGGGCCGAGCAGTACTTC.

The rearrangement links TRBV7-8 to TRBJ1-5; the D is unclear. The germline CDR1 and CDR2 sequences are SGHVS and FQNEAQ. CDR3 size: 15 residues. With 5 bases removed from V and 0 bases from J, the gap between germline ends came to 11 bases. The CDR3 reads CASSPDGVSNQPQHF. CDR3 DNA: TGTGCCAGCAGCCCGGATGGGGTTAGCAATCAGCCCCAGCATTTT. The variable domain in full, completed from reference TRBV7-8 and TRBJ1-5, reads GAGVSQSPRYKVAKRGQDVALRCDPISGHVSLFWYQQALGQGPEFLTYFQNEAQLDKSGLPSDRFFAERPEGSVSTLKIQRTQQEDSAVYLCASSPDGVSNQPQHFGDGTRLSIL.

This rearrangement joins TRBV28 to TRBJ1-1; D is unclear. CDR1 is MDHEN, CDR2 SYDVKM, per germline. Deletions cut 1 base from V and 5 bases from J, with 14 bases between. The CDR3 loop spans 15 amino acids. Here the CDR3 DNA reads TGTGCCAGCAGTTTATCGGTGGGAGCCTTGACTGAAGCTTTCTTT. Translating gives CASSLSVGALTEAFF.

The CDR3 reads CASSLTPTGELFF. CDR3 nucleotide sequence: TGCGCCAGCAGTCTGACCCCCACCGGGGAGCTGTTTTTT. V and J are TRBV10-1 and TRBJ2-2, with no clear D. CDR1 and CDR2 from the germline V gene are WNHNN and SYGVQD (reference sequence). The CDR3 spans 13 residues. V shed 5 bases and J shed 4 bases, with 8 bases lying between them.

This sequence joins TRBV27 and TRBJ2-1, with a weak D call TRBD2 (6 bases). V lost 10 bases, J lost 2 bases, and 15 bases lay in between. CDR3 length: 14 residues. From germline, CDR1 is MNHEY and CDR2 SMNVEV (reference sequence). The CDR3 DNA is TGTGCCACTTCCGGGAGAAACCCCTACAATGAGCAGTTCTTC. Translated: CATSGRNPYNEQFF.

The chain carries TRBV18 and TRBJ1-1; unclear D gene. This CDR3 is built from 13 residues. Germline lookup yields CDR1 KGHSH and CDR2 LQKENI. V was cut by 3 bases and J by 1 base, with 6 bases left in between. The CDR3 DNA is TGTGCCAGCTCACCTAAGGCGAACACTGAAGCTTTCTTT. Translation gives CASSPKANTEAFF.

The chain has TRBV6-5 and TRBJ2-7, with TRBD1 as a possible D gene (6 bases). This CDR3 comprises 15 residues. Germline assignment: CDR1 MNHEY and CDR2 SVGAGI. The V gene lost 5 bases and the J gene lost 5 bases, with 19 bases spanning the gap. The CDR3: CASSNWGQGVHEQYF. The CDR3 DNA reads TGTGCCAGCAGTAACTGGGGGCAGGGCGTCCACGAGCAGTACTTC.

The chain combines TRBV30 with TRBJ2-5; 16 bases fit TRBD2. The V gene end was trimmed by 5 bases and the J gene end by 4 bases; junction bases not matched to a gene: 13. CDR1 is GTSNPN and CDR2 is SVGIG in the germline V gene (reference sequence). The CDR3 is 18 residues long. The CDR3 protein is CAWGPGLAGGPVGETQYF. In DNA, the CDR3 is TGTGCCTGGGGGCCGGGACTAGCGGGAGGGCCAGTCGGAGAGACCCAGTACTTC.